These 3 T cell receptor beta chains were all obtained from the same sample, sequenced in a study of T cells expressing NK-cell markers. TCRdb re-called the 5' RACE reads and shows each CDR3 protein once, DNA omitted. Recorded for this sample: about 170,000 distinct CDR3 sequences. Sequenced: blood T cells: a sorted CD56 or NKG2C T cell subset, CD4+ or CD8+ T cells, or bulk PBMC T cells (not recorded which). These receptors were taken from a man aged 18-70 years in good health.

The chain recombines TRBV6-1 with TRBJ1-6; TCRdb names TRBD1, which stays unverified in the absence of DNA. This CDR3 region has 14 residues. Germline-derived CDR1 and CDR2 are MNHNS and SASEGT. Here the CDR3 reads CASSLRQANSPLHF.

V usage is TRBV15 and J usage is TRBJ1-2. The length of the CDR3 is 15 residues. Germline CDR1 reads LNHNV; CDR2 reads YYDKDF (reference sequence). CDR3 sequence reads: CATSLGSNKNYGYTF.

This chain's CDR3 is CASSSGFEEGQPQHF. The chain recombines TRBV12-3 or TRBV12-4 with TRBJ1-5. The CDR3 consists of 15 residues.